The sequence of this T cell receptor beta chain was determined in a study of long-term antiretroviral therapy in people with HIV. Note on this clone: Its antigen is unknown.

With 5 bases removed from V and 4 bases from J, the gap between germline ends came to 12 bases. Germline values: CDR1 MNHEY, CDR2 SMNVEV (reference sequence). This CDR3 region has 14 residues. Study-level results: Clonal populations expanded prior to ART predominated within the repertoire at all time points.

The libraries were made with immunoSEQ v3.0 at survey level. Produced via immunoSEQ multiplex PCR; TCRdb's table is partial and in-frame only. The table lists tens of thousands of clones, 70% to 90% of them singletons, with approximately 5% in the top ten. The chain recombines TRBV27 with TRBJ1-5, with D possibly TRBD1 on 6 matching bases. Here the sequenced sample was unsorted PBMCs, taken approximately 2.9 years before starting antiretroviral therapy. The source of this sequence is a woman aged 25 to 39 with HIV. The CDR3 DNA is TGTGCCAGCAGTCCAGGGGTTGGAAATCAGCCCCAGCATTTT. Encoded protein: CASSPGVGNQPQHF.